The present T cell receptor (beta chain) was sequenced within a study of cytomegalovirus exposure and HLA in healthy donors. With 60 Vbeta and 13 Jbeta primers, the PCR was carried out. Method: immunoSEQ multiplex PCR; TCRdb's copy keeps in-frame clones and lacks some. Of more than 150,000 clones in the sample, over 60% were seen once. Findings of the study overall: When a later analysis compared HLA-associated TCR beta chains with equally common others, the HLA-associated chains turned out to be more clonally expanded and to have lower generation probabilities.

V shed 5 bases and J shed 5 bases, with 9 bases lying between them. The germline gives CDR1 SNHLY, CDR2 FYNNEI. This CDR3 spans 13 amino acids. Worth noting for this clone: What it recognizes is unknown.

The genes are TRBV2 and TRBJ2-2, with D uncertain. The sequencing sample was made of PBMCs. This TCR derives from a man younger than 30 in good health and CMV-seronegative. This CDR3 reads CASSRSSTGELFF. For the CDR3, the DNA is TGTGCCAGCAGTAGAAGCTCTACCGGGGAGCTGTTTTTT.